The 20 T cell receptor beta chains given below trace back to one sample, sequenced in a study of shared clonotypes between healthy human individuals. Clones were sequenced by immunoSEQ multiplex PCR, and TCRdb holds only the in-frame ones, with some missing. The repertoire holds some 1.5 million clones, approximately 96% seen once, with more than 0.9% in the top ten. The sample consisted of naive CD4+ T cells sorted from blood. Subset denoted: CD45RA+ positively selected. The receptors shown here come from a man aged 30-40 years in good health.

V gene TRBV10-1 combines with J gene TRBJ2-1; 13 bases are a match to TRBD2. V trimming: 10 bases; J trimming: 10 bases; junction bases outside the gene matches: 10. The germline gives CDR1 WNHNN, CDR2 SYGVQD (reference sequence). This CDR3 has 14 residues. CDR3 coding DNA: TGCGCCACGGCCGGCGGGACTAGCGGGAACGAGCAGTTCTTC. Residues: CATAGGTSGNEQFF.

This clone was seen many times. The genes are TRBV4-2 and TRBJ2-3; 13 nucleotides match TRBD2. Unmatched junction bases numbered 4, after V lost 0 bases and J lost 4 bases. The CDR3 runs to 17 residues. Germline V CDR1 and CDR2: LGHNA, YNFKEQ. The CDR3 DNA sequence: TGTGCCAGCAGCCAAGAACTAGCGGGAGGGCCGGCAGATACGCAGTATTTT. The encoded protein is CASSQELAGGPADTQYF.

The chain combines TRBV19 with TRBJ2-1, with no clear D. Deletions cut 7 bases from V and 7 bases from J, with 11 bases between. Germline V CDR1 and CDR2: LNHDA, SQIVND (reference sequence). This CDR3 region has 12 residues. The CDR3 region is CASNLHGNEQFF. In DNA, the CDR3 is TGTGCCAGTAACCTTCATGGGAATGAGCAGTTCTTC.

CDR3: CSVVGAGGPSDTQYF. The CDR3 nucleotides read TGCAGCGTTGTCGGAGCGGGAGGGCCCTCAGATACGCAGTATTTT. The chain links TRBV29-1 to TRBJ2-3, with 10 bases identical to TRBD2. This CDR3 has 15 residues. With V trimmed by 4 bases and J by 4 bases, 8 bases remained unmatched. Germline CDR1 reads SQVTM; CDR2 reads ANQGSEA.

V gene TRBV15 combines with J gene TRBJ2-5; possible D gene TRBD2, 6 bases. V lost 0 bases and J lost 1, with 12 bases in between. Germline V CDR1 and CDR2: LNHNV, YYDKDF (reference sequence). The CDR3 spans 16 residues. CDR3 DNA: TGTGCCACCAGCAGAGATCCCCCGGGACTCCAAGAGACCCAGTACTTC. This codes for CATSRDPPGLQETQYF.

A remark on this clone: The identical CDR3 is also encoded by other nucleotide sequences in the sample. In nucleotides, the CDR3 is TGTGCCAGCAGCGCTGGAGGGTACGAGCAGTACTTC. Its protein is CASSAGGYEQYF. The chain uses TRBV11-3 and TRBJ2-7; D is perhaps TRBD2 (6 bases). With 5 bases removed from V and 4 bases from J, the gap between germline ends came to 9 bases. Germline CDR1 SGHNT, CDR2 YENEEA. This CDR3 contains 12 residues.

The chain uses TRBV15 and TRBJ1-3, with TRBD1 matching 9 bases. The germline gives CDR1 LNHNV, CDR2 YYDKDF (reference sequence). CDR3 length equals 17 residues. Trimming cost V 0 bases and J 2 bases; bases outside gene matches: 5. The CDR3 spells CATSRDPGQGAGNTIYF. The CDR3 nucleotides read TGTGCCACCAGCAGAGATCCGGGACAGGGCGCTGGAAACACCATATATTTT.

The V and J genes are TRBV28 and TRBJ2-2; D call uncertain. The CDR3 is 15 amino acids. Germline assignment: CDR1 MDHEN and CDR2 SYDVKM. Trimming pared 7 bases from V and 0 bases from J, leaving 12 bases between. The CDR3 loop is CASKKTHTNTGELFF. DNA for the CDR3: TGTGCCAGCAAAAAGACACACACGAACACCGGGGAGCTGTTTTTT.

V is TRBV5-1 and J is TRBJ2-5, with 7 bases lining up with TRBD1. V gave up 4 bases and J gave up 5 bases; unmatched junction bases: 8. This CDR3 comprises 14 residues. The germline V gene has CDR1 SGHRS and CDR2 YFSETQ. The CDR3: CASSGGQLRETQYF. The CDR3 DNA follows: TGCGCCAGCAGCGGGGGACAGCTTCGGGAGACCCAGTACTTC.

The V gene is TRBV6-5, the J gene TRBJ1-1, with D possibly TRBD1 on 6 matching bases. The germline V gene has CDR1 MNHEY and CDR2 SVGAGI. The CDR3 runs 15 residues. Trimming took off 0 bases at V and 1 base at J, with 9 bases between the two ends. The chain's CDR3 is CASSYSLQGNTEAFF. The DNA for the CDR3 is TGTGCCAGCAGTTACTCATTACAGGGGAACACTGAAGCTTTCTTT.

CDR3 sequence (DNA): TGTGCCAGCAGCTCCACGGGACTAGCGTCATCCTACAATGAGCAGTTCTTC. It encodes CASSSTGLASSYNEQFF. V is TRBV5-8 and J is TRBJ2-1; 10 bases align to TRBD2. Germline trimming cut 3 bases from V and 1 base from J; bases unmatched to any gene: 7. Germline lookup yields CDR1 SGHTS and CDR2 YDEGEE. CDR3 length: 17 residues.

CDR3 DNA: TGTGCCAGCAGCTTAGCATTCGGACAGGGATACAATGAGCAGTTCTTC. Translation gives CASSLAFGQGYNEQFF. This chain links TRBV7-2 with TRBJ2-1, with 8 bases matching TRBD1. The CDR3 runs 16 residues. CDR1 and CDR2 from the germline V gene are SGHTA and FQGNSA. J was trimmed by 4 bases and V by 0 bases; bases with no gene match: 5. The full variable domain, with the rest looked up from reference TRBV7-2 and TRBJ2-1, is GAGVSQSPSNKVTEKGKDVELRCDPISGHTALYWYRQSLGQGLEFLIYFQGNSAPDKSGLPSDRFSAERTGGSVSTLTIQRTQQEDSAVYLCASSLAFGQGYNEQFFGPGTRLTVL.

The CDR3 DNA is TGTGCCAGCAGTGCGGGACTCTACTACGAGCAGTACTTC. Protein product: CASSAGLYYEQYF. The chain recombines TRBV2 with TRBJ2-7; tentatively, D is TRBD2 (6 bases). There are 13 residues in the CDR3. Trimming removed 4 bases at V and 3 bases at J, with 10 bases between. Germline CDR1 is SNHLY and CDR2 is FYNNEI.

This clone occurred once. The chain links TRBV6-1 to TRBJ1-2, with D possibly being TRBD1 (6 bases). This CDR3 is built from 15 residues. Germline lookup yields CDR1 MNHNS and CDR2 SASEGT. Trimming cost V 1 base and J 4 bases, with 13 bases left between them. The CDR3 DNA follows: TGTGCCAGCAGTGAAGGGGGGGGCTGGATCTATGGCTACACCTTC. It yields the protein CASSEGGGWIYGYTF.

This chain connects TRBV5-4 to TRBJ2-7; weak D call: TRBD1 (6 bases). Germline V gene data show CDR1 as SGHNT and CDR2 as YYREEE (reference sequence). Trimming removed 5 bases at V and 7 bases at J, with 16 bases between. The CDR3 contains 13 residues. The CDR3, as DNA: TGTGCCAGCAGTACGGGGACAAGGGCAGAGCAGTACTTC. Translated, it gives CASSTGTRAEQYF. The full variable domain, with the rest looked up from reference TRBV5-4 and TRBJ2-7, is ETGVTQSPTHLIKTRGQQVTLRCSSQSGHNTVSWYQQALGQGPQFIFQYYREEENGRGNFPPRFSGLQFPNYSSELNVNALELDDSALYLCASSTGTRAEQYFGPGTRLTVT.

In its sample, this clone was seen once. V gene TRBV2 combines with J gene TRBJ2-1; 9 nucleotides agree with TRBD1. Germline lookup yields CDR1 SNHLY and CDR2 FYNNEI. CDR3 length: 17 amino acids. The V segment lost 10 bases and the J segment 8 bases; nucleotides outside the gene matches: 21. The CDR3 DNA sequence: TGTGCCATGAAGGACAGGGGAAATAATCGGGGTGTTGATGAGCAGTTCTTC. Translation gives CAMKDRGNNRGVDEQFF.

J is TRBJ1-5 and V is TRBV19, with D tentatively TRBD1 (5 bases). The CDR3 loop spans 16 amino acids. The germline V gene encodes CDR1 LNHDA and CDR2 SQIVND (reference sequence). The ends were cut back, 1 base at V and 6 bases at J, with 16 bases in the middle. In DNA, the CDR3 is TGTGCCAGTAGTATAGCCCCCGACAGTCGCAGTCAGCCCCAGCATTTT. Encoded protein: CASSIAPDSRSQPQHF.

This sequence joins TRBV7-2 and TRBJ1-5, with 8 bases lining up with TRBD1. This CDR3 comprises 13 residues. Trimming cost V 5 bases and J 5 bases; bases outside gene matches: 2. Germline values: CDR1 SGHTA, CDR2 FQGNSA. CDR3 residues: CASSMDRDQPQHF. CDR3 bases: TGTGCCAGCAGCATGGACAGGGATCAGCCCCAGCATTTT.

The genes are TRBV5-1 and TRBJ2-3; D is perhaps TRBD2 (6 bases). The V end was cut by 2 bases, the J end by 6 bases, with 16 bases between. The CDR3 sequence is 15 residues long. The germline V gene encodes CDR1 SGHRS and CDR2 YFSETQ. The CDR3 sequence: CASSFQGNGGDTQYF. The CDR3 nucleotides read TGCGCCAGCAGCTTCCAAGGGAATGGGGGGGATACGCAGTATTTT.

As regards this clone: Germline is not matched at one junction end, which may reflect a read error. The rearrangement uses TRBV7-2 and TRBJ2-7; D is possibly TRBD2 (6 bases). Germline V lookup: CDR1 SGHTA, CDR2 FQGNSA. The CDR3 totals 15 residues. CDR3 nucleotides: TGTGCCAGCAGTTTAGCGGTTGGTACCTCCTACGAGCAGTACTTC. It translates to CASSLAVGTSYEQYF. The whole variable domain, filled in from reference TRBV7-2 and TRBJ2-7, reads GAGVSQSPSNKVTEKGKDVELRCDPISGHTALYWYRQSLGQGLEFLIYFQGNSAPDKSGLPSDRFSAERTGGSVSTLTIQRTQQEDSAVYLCASSLAVGTSYEQYFGPGTRLTVT.